This passage covers 2 T cell receptor beta chains from one sample sequenced in a study of cytomegalovirus exposure and HLA in healthy donors (dated by TCRdb to 2017 to 2019). Receptor libraries were prepared by the immunoSEQ multiplex PCR assay. For the multiplex PCR, a mixture combining 60 forward primers for TCR Vbeta segments and 13 reverse primers for TCR Jbeta segments was used. This immuneACCESS table, as held by TCRdb, lists in-frame sequences with V and J called but not all clones. Of the missing ones, under half trace to an unresolved V gene in checked studies; the others have no known cause. This sample has 130,000 or so clones in its table, and about 74% of those were observed once. The ten largest clones add up to around 6.6% of the sample. Input material: PBMCs. Receptors were obtained from a man aged 35 to 55 in good health and CMV-seropositive.

The CDR3 nucleotides read TGTGCCAGCAGCCGGACACCACCAAATGAGCAGTTCTTC. Encoded protein: CASSRTPPNEQFF. The rearrangement uses TRBV5-6 and TRBJ2-1, with a possible D match to TRBD1 (5 bases). This CDR3 spans 13 amino acids. The germline CDR1 and CDR2 sequences are SGHDT and YYEEEE. Trimming left V 4 bases short and J 7 bases short, with 12 bases between.

The gene calls are TRBV11-2 and TRBJ2-1, with D perhaps matching TRBD1 (7 bases). The ends were cut back, 4 bases at V and 9 bases at J, with 16 bases in the middle. This CDR3 is built from 14 residues. Germline-derived CDR1 and CDR2 are SGHAT and FQNNGV. CDR3 nucleotide sequence: TGTGCCAGCAGCTCCCGGGCAGGGGGAGGTGAGCAGTTCTTC. Protein sequence: CASSSRAGGGEQFF.